This TCR beta chain came from a study of neurological immune-mediated disorders. The CDR3 contains 17 residues. Germline CDR1 is LGHDT and CDR2 is YNNKEL (reference sequence). This clonotype was seen a handful of times. At one end the junction does not follow the germline gene, possibly because of a read error. MiXCR, applied by TCRdb to the 5' RACE reads, yields one record per CDR3 protein. The table includes under 100,000 distinct CDR3 sequences, under 4.5% detected once. Time point defined: longitudinal time-point 3. The gene calls are TRBV3-1 and TRBJ1-4; no reliable D call. This TCR derives from a woman aged 55-75 years with multiple sclerosis. Sequencing input: PBMCs. DNA of the CDR3: TGTGCCAACAGCCAAGACGGCCGGCCGGGCCGGCTGGAAAAACTGTTTTTT. Its protein product is CANSQDGRPGRLEKLFF.